This T cell receptor beta chain emerged from a study of blood T cell repertoires in COVID-19. About the research overall: Donors in the United States, Italy and Spain gave samples during acute or convalescent COVID-19. T cells, B-cell-depleted T cells, or PBMCs supplied cDNA or gDNA.

Participant-given clinical history determined each cohort assignment. In the 2 weeks before study entry, exposed participants met a COVID-19 case, which was PCR-confirmed or clinician-diagnosed. The repertoire was sequenced with immunoSEQ multiplex PCR; TCRdb's copy has only in-frame clones and lacks some. The table lists around 160,000 clones, around 83% of them singletons. The CDR3 length is 16 residues. This clone was detected only a few times. V is TRBV21-1 and J is TRBJ1-4. TRBV21-1 is a known pseudogene. The sequence was collected from a woman aged 45-60 years who had been exposed to COVID-19. Sequenced input: PBMCs or T cells enriched from blood (not recorded which). As DNA, the CDR3 is TGTGCCAGCAGCAAAGTCACGACGGGGACTAATGAAAAACTGTTTTTT. This translates into CASSKVTTGTNEKLFF.